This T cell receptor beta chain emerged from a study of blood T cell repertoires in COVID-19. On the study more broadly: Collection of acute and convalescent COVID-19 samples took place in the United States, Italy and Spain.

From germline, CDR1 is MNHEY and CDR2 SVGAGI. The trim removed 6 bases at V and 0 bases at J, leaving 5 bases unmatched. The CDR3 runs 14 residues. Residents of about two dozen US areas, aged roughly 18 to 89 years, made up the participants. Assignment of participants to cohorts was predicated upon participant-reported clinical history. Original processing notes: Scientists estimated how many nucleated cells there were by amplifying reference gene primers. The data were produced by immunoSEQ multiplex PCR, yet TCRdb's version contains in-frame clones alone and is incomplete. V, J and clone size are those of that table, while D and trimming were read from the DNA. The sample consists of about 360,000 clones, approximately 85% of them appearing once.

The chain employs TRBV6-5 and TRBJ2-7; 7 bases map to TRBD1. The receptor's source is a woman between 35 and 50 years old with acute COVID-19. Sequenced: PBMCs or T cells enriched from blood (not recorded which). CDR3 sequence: CASRDRSSSYEQYF. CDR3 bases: TGTGCCAGCAGGGACAGGTCAAGCTCCTACGAGCAGTACTTC.